The T cell receptor (beta chain) under discussion was sequenced for a study of OX40 agonist ivuxolimab in advanced cancers. The CDR3 has 15 amino acids. The germline V gene encodes CDR1 ENHRY and CDR2 SYGVKD. V dropped 9 bases and J dropped 4 bases, with 21 bases sitting between them. The data were produced by immunoSEQ multiplex PCR, yet TCRdb's version contains in-frame clones alone and is incomplete. The sample holds some 60,000 clones; approximately 87% are singletons and the top ten take roughly 2%. This TCR was sampled from an adult with an advanced solid tumor such as melanoma, head and neck, liver or kidney cancer. Sequenced material: CD4+ or CD8+ T cells sorted from blood, taken in a trial of the OX40 agonist ivuxolimab. The V call is TRBV10-3, the J call TRBJ1-2; maybe TRBD1 (5 bases). CDR3 coding DNA: TGTGCCATTCCCCTTGGGGCAGGGAGTGGCTATGGCTACACCTTC. Protein sequence: CAIPLGAGSGYGYTF.